This T cell receptor (beta chain) was sequenced during a study of blood T cell repertoires in COVID-19. CDR3 length: 13 amino acids. Germline V gives CDR1 MNHEY, CDR2 SVGAGI. Trimming removed 9 bases at V and 3 bases at J, with 12 bases between. The data were produced by immunoSEQ multiplex PCR, yet TCRdb's version contains in-frame clones alone and is incomplete. Among 150,000 to 170,000 clones, under 90% were seen once, and the ten largest hold about 7.7%. Membership in each cohort depended on participant-reported clinical history. Sequencing used PBMCs or T cells enriched from blood (not recorded which). This receptor was taken from a man aged 45-65 years who had recovered from COVID-19. V usage is TRBV6-5 and J usage is TRBJ1-3, with a possible D match to TRBD1 (6 bases). CDR3: CASRGTNGNTIYF. CDR3 in DNA: TGTGCCAGTAGGGGGACAAATGGAAACACCATATATTTT.